This entry lists 29 T cell receptor beta chains sequenced from one sample in a study of blood T cell repertoires in COVID-19. TCRdb keeps only in-frame clones here, not all; method: immunoSEQ multiplex PCR. The sample yields 130,000 to 150,000 clones, about nine tenths seen once. Specimen: peripheral blood. The receptors stem from a human donor in a cohort sampled during active COVID-19.

V is TRBV19 and J is TRBJ1-5; no definite D call. Trimming removed 5 bases from V and 2 bases from J, with 10 bases in between. CDR1 and CDR2 from the germline V gene are LNHDA and SQIVND (reference sequence). The length of the CDR3 is 14 residues. The CDR3 loop reads CASSGGRGNQPQHF. In DNA, the CDR3 is TGTGCCAGTAGTGGAGGGAGAGGCAATCAGCCCCAGCATTTT.

The gene calls are TRBV7-9 and TRBJ2-1; D is unclear. The CDR3 totals 15 residues. V lost 4 bases to trimming and J lost 0 bases, with 10 bases between them. Germline CDR1 is SEHNR and CDR2 is FQNEAQ (reference sequence). Written as DNA, the CDR3 is TGTGCCAGCAGCTCCACCGACACCTCCTACAATGAGCAGTTCTTC. Protein product: CASSSTDTSYNEQFF.

This clone was recorded a few times. The rearrangement joins TRBV7-2 to TRBJ1-1; D unresolved. V was cut by 1 base and J by 1 base, with 4 bases left in between. The CDR3 is made up of 13 amino acids. Germline V lookup: CDR1 SGHTA, CDR2 FQGNSA. CDR3 sequence: CASSLEQNTEAFF. CDR3 nucleotides: TGTGCCAGCAGCTTAGAACAGAACACTGAAGCTTTCTTT. The full variable domain, in which reference TRBV7-2 and TRBJ1-1 provide the parts outside the CDR3, is GAGVSQSPSNKVTEKGKDVELRCDPISGHTALYWYRQSLGQGLEFLIYFQGNSAPDKSGLPSDRFSAERTGGSVSTLTIQRTQQEDSAVYLCASSLEQNTEAFFGQGTRLTVV.

J is TRBJ1-2 and V is TRBV20-1, with D uncertain. The CDR3 length is 11 residues. Between the trimmed V and J ends, which lost 3 bases and 9 bases, there was a span of 11 bases. The germline gives CDR1 DFQATT, CDR2 SNEGSKA (reference sequence). The CDR3 protein is CSASDGMRYTF. CDR3 nucleotide sequence: TGCAGTGCTAGTGACGGGATGCGCTACACCTTC.

This clone was recorded once. J is TRBJ1-1 and V is TRBV7-2, with 8 bases aligning to TRBD1. The V gene end was trimmed by 5 bases and the J gene end by 1 base; junction bases not matched to a gene: 9. From germline, CDR1 is SGHTA and CDR2 FQGNSA. This CDR3 is built from 16 residues. CDR3 sequence (DNA): TGTGCCAGCAGCCTTTACAGGGGGGAAAGGAACACTGAAGCTTTCTTT. Translation gives CASSLYRGERNTEAFF. The variable domain in full, with the rest retrieved from reference TRBV7-2 and TRBJ1-1, is GAGVSQSPSNKVTEKGKDVELRCDPISGHTALYWYRQSLGQGLEFLIYFQGNSAPDKSGLPSDRFSAERTGGSVSTLTIQRTQQEDSAVYLCASSLYRGERNTEAFFGQGTRLTVV.

V and J are TRBV28 and TRBJ1-5; the D gene is possibly TRBD1 (6 bases). Germline assignment: CDR1 MDHEN and CDR2 SYDVKM. Trimming left V 7 bases short and J 3 bases short, with 19 bases between. The CDR3 runs to 16 residues. The CDR3 DNA sequence: TGTGCCAGCACGCTGGGGGGGGCTCTATCCAATCAGCCCCAGCATTTT. It codes for CASTLGGALSNQPQHF. The whole variable domain, remainder taken from reference TRBV28 and TRBJ1-5, is DVKVTQSSRYLVKRTGEKVFLECVQDMDHENMFWYRQDPGLGLRLIYFSYDVKMKEKGDIPEGYSVSREKKERFSLILESASTNQTSMYLCASTLGGALSNQPQHFGDGTRLSIL.

This clone was observed a few times. This chain links TRBV29-1 with TRBJ1-2, with 7 bases matching TRBD1. This CDR3 comprises 14 residues. In germline, CDR1 is SQVTM, CDR2 ANQGSEA. V was clipped by 7 bases and J by 1 base; unmatched bases: 9. CDR3 amino acids: CSAQWDRNNYGYTF. The CDR3 DNA sequence: TGCAGCGCCCAATGGGACAGAAATAACTATGGCTACACCTTC.

This clone was found once. The chain couples TRBV18 to TRBJ1-2; 7 bases are a match to TRBD1. The CDR3 sequence is 14 residues long. With V trimmed by 3 bases and J by 2 bases, 3 bases remained unmatched. Germline V CDR1 and CDR2: KGHSH, LQKENI. DNA for the CDR3: TGTGCCAGCTCACCCAAGGGGGCCAACTATGGCTACACCTTC. Its translation is CASSPKGANYGYTF.

The chain is built from TRBV2 and TRBJ1-2; 7 bases agree with TRBD1. Germline trimming cut 5 bases from V and 4 bases from J; bases unmatched to any gene: 7. The V gene's germline CDR1 is SNHLY and CDR2 FYNNEI. This CDR3 has 14 residues. The CDR3 is CASSPRQGSYGYTF. The CDR3 DNA follows: TGTGCCAGCAGTCCTAGACAGGGCTCCTATGGCTACACCTTC.

The chain links TRBV3-1 (or the pseudogene TRBV3-2) to TRBJ2-5; D ambiguous. V lost 1 base and J lost 3, with 3 bases in between. This CDR3 has 12 residues. Germline assignment: CDR1 LGHDT and CDR2 YNNKEL (reference sequence). Here the CDR3 reads CASSQVKETQYF. The DNA for the CDR3 is TGTGCCAGCAGCCAAGTCAAAGAGACCCAGTACTTC.

The chain links TRBV5-5 to TRBJ2-3, with TRBD2 matching 16 bases. The CDR3 is 17 residues long. Germline V lookup: CDR1 SGHKS, CDR2 YYEKEE (reference sequence). V lost 4 bases, J lost 6 bases, and 8 bases stayed unmatched. CDR3: CASSNTGTSGGADTQYF. The CDR3, as DNA: TGTGCCAGCAGCAACACCGGGACTAGCGGGGGGGCGGATACGCAGTATTTT.

The J gene is TRBJ2-1, the V gene TRBV5-1; 8 bases are shared with TRBD2. CDR3 length equals 18 residues. Trimming removed 2 bases from V and 6 bases from J; junction bases left unmatched: 16. Germline V gene sequence: CDR1 SGHRS, CDR2 YFSETQ. CDR3 DNA sequence: TGCGCCAGCAGCTTAGGTCTAGCGGGCCGCGCGAGACGCAATGAGCAGTTCTTC. Residues: CASSLGLAGRARRNEQFF.

V gene TRBV9 combines with J gene TRBJ1-1; 7 bases map to TRBD1. The ends lost 1 base at V and 0 bases at J; junction bases unmatched: 3. Germline lookup yields CDR1 SGDLS and CDR2 YYNGEE. This CDR3 region has 15 residues. The CDR3 DNA reads TGTGCCAGCAGCGTATACGGGACAGTGAACACTGAAGCTTTCTTT. Translation gives CASSVYGTVNTEAFF.

The CDR3 bases are TGTGCCAGCATTTTAGGCCAGGGCAGCATTATCTACAATGAGCAGTTCTTC. Amino acid sequence: CASILGQGSIIYNEQFF. V usage is TRBV7-9 and J usage is TRBJ2-1, with D perhaps TRBD1 (5 bases). Germline values: CDR1 SEHNR, CDR2 FQNEAQ (reference sequence). The CDR3 is made up of 17 amino acids. V gave up 7 bases and J gave up 3 bases, with 22 bases separating them.

The rearrangement uses TRBV24-1 and TRBJ2-1; the match to TRBD2 covers 9 bases. The CDR3 is 14 amino acids. V gave up 6 bases and J gave up 9 bases; unmatched junction bases: 8. CDR1 is KGHDR, CDR2 SFDVKD, per germline. Here the CDR3 DNA reads TGTGCCACCAGTAACCTAGCGGGATCGAGTGAGCAGTTCTTC. Translating gives CATSNLAGSSEQFF.

This chain joins TRBV30 and TRBJ2-1, with 13 positions matching TRBD2. V lost 3 bases, J lost 10 bases, and 15 bases stayed unmatched. Germline V gene sequence: CDR1 GTSNPN, CDR2 SVGIG (reference sequence). The CDR3 is made up of 17 amino acids. The CDR3 region has the DNA TGTGCCTGGAGCGAGCGACTAGCGGGGGGCCTTGTTCGGGAGCAGTTCTTC. This translates into CAWSERLAGGLVREQFF.

The count of this clone is one. V and J are TRBV7-2 and TRBJ2-3; 7 bases fit TRBD1. This CDR3 has 14 amino acids. Germline V gene lookup returns CDR1 SGHTA and CDR2 FQGNSA. With V trimmed by 2 bases and J by 9 bases, 8 bases remained unmatched. CDR3 region: CASSLRPGTVTQYF. The CDR3 nucleotides are TGTGCCAGCAGCTTAAGACCCGGGACAGTAACGCAGTATTTT. Complete variable domain (other parts from reference TRBV7-2 and TRBJ2-3): GAGVSQSPSNKVTEKGKDVELRCDPISGHTALYWYRQSLGQGLEFLIYFQGNSAPDKSGLPSDRFSAERTGGSVSTLTIQRTQQEDSAVYLCASSLRPGTVTQYFGPGTRLTVL.

The chain carries TRBV7-2 and TRBJ2-1; 11 nucleotides align to TRBD2. Germline CDR1 and CDR2: SGHTA and FQGNSA. The J segment lost 6 bases and the V segment lost 1 base, leaving 5 bases of the junction unmatched. The CDR3 has 16 residues. The CDR3 protein is CASSLGIAGGPNEQFF. In DNA, the CDR3 is TGTGCCAGCAGCTTAGGAATAGCGGGAGGGCCCAATGAGCAGTTCTTC.

The chain couples TRBV6-5 to TRBJ2-2, with 8 bases identical to TRBD2. Germline V lookup: CDR1 MNHEY, CDR2 SVGAGI. The trim removed 2 bases at V and 6 bases at J, leaving 5 bases unmatched. The CDR3 runs 15 residues. The CDR3 DNA is TGTGCCAGCAGTTACACGGGGGGGGAGGCCGGGGAGCTGTTTTTT. As protein: CASSYTGGEAGELFF.

V gene TRBV5-4 combines with J gene TRBJ1-1; 8 bases align to TRBD1. Germline CDR1 is SGHNT and CDR2 is YYREEE (reference sequence). V shed 6 bases, J shed 4 bases, and the junction held 5 bases outside the gene matches. The CDR3 contains 13 residues. CDR3 nucleotide sequence: TGTGCCAGCACCCCCGACAGGGGCACTGAAGCTTTCTTT. Its protein product is CASTPDRGTEAFF.

This chain connects TRBV30 to TRBJ2-1, with D tentatively TRBD2 (7 bases). The ends were cut back, 1 base at V and 0 bases at J, with 19 bases in the middle. Germline values: CDR1 GTSNPN, CDR2 SVGIG (reference sequence). This CDR3 has 18 amino acids. DNA for the CDR3: TGTGCCTGGAGTGGCCTACGTGGGGGCGGGAGCTCCTACAATGAGCAGTTCTTC. It specifies CAWSGLRGGGSSYNEQFF.

This clone was counted a single time. The chain combines TRBV6-6 with TRBJ2-7; 11 bases fit TRBD2. Germline-derived CDR1 and CDR2 are MNHNY and SVGAGI (reference sequence). V was clipped by 2 bases and J by 4 bases; unmatched bases: 1. The CDR3 consists of 14 residues. The CDR3 here is CASSYTSGGYEQYF. The CDR3 coding sequence is TGTGCCAGCAGTTACACTAGCGGGGGATACGAGCAGTACTTC.

The chain links TRBV11-2 to TRBJ1-2, with a weak D call TRBD1 (5 bases). The CDR3 is made up of 16 amino acids. Trimming removed 5 bases from V and 0 bases from J, with 16 bases in between. The germline gives CDR1 SGHAT, CDR2 FQNNGV. The CDR3 bases are TGTGCCAGCAGCACCGGACACCCGTTAGCTAACTATGGCTACACCTTC. Residues: CASSTGHPLANYGYTF.

The chain links TRBV6-5 to TRBJ2-4; D gene unclear. In germline, CDR1 is MNHEY, CDR2 SVGAGI. The CDR3 sequence is 13 residues long. Between the trimmed V and J ends, which lost 5 bases and 5 bases, there was a span of 10 bases. The CDR3 reads CASSPGAENIQYF. The CDR3 DNA sequence: TGTGCCAGCAGTCCGGGTGCCGAAAACATTCAGTACTTC.

The rearrangement links TRBV25-1 to TRBJ2-2, with a tentative D call TRBD2 (5 bases). Germline CDR1 reads MGHDK; CDR2 reads SYGVNS. V lost 0 bases, J lost 0 bases, and 11 bases lay in between. The CDR3 length is 17 residues. The DNA for the CDR3 is TGTGCCAGCAGTGAATATTACGCTAGCCCGAACACCGGGGAGCTGTTTTTT. Translating it yields CASSEYYASPNTGELFF.

The CDR3 DNA reads TGTGCCAGCAGCCAAGATGGAACTAGCGGGAGATCCTACGAGCAGTACTTC. As protein: CASSQDGTSGRSYEQYF. This chain links TRBV4-2 with TRBJ2-7; 11 bases align to TRBD2. CDR3 length: 17 amino acids. Germline loops: CDR1 LGHNA, CDR2 YNFKEQ. Germline trimming cut 0 bases from V and 1 base from J; bases unmatched to any gene: 5.

The chain uses TRBV3-1 (or the pseudogene TRBV3-2) and TRBJ1-2; TRBD1 agrees at 8 bases. From germline, CDR1 is LGHDT and CDR2 YNNKEL (reference sequence). V was pared by 0 bases and J by 2 bases, with 5 bases of the junction left unmatched. CDR3 size: 16 residues. The CDR3 protein is CASSQDPGQGNYGYTF. In DNA, the CDR3 is TGTGCCAGCAGCCAAGATCCCGGACAGGGCAACTATGGCTACACCTTC.

Here the CDR3 DNA reads TGTGCCAGCAGCAAAGGGACAGGGATAAGGACCGGGGAGCTGTTTTTT. This gives the protein CASSKGTGIRTGELFF. This rearrangement joins TRBV6-2 or TRBV6-3 to TRBJ2-2, with 9 nucleotides matching TRBD1. The germline V gene has CDR1 MNHEY and CDR2 SVGEGT. V shed 6 bases and J 5 bases; nucleotides not matched to a gene: 10. The CDR3 has 16 residues.

The V call is TRBV19, the J call TRBJ1-4, with D uncertain. The length of the CDR3 is 13 residues. CDR1 and CDR2 (germline): LNHDA, SQIVND (reference sequence). V was cut by 9 bases and J by 4 bases, with 12 bases left in between. Written as DNA, the CDR3 is TGTGCCAGCACCGGGAATATTAATGAAAAACTGTTTTTT. It encodes CASTGNINEKLFF.